This TCR beta chain stems from a study of blood T cell repertoires in COVID-19. Germline V gene sequence: CDR1 KGHSH, CDR2 LQKENI. This CDR3 has 13 residues. The V and J ends lost 3 bases and 4 bases respectively, with 9 bases between them. TCRdb keeps only in-frame clones here, not all; method: immunoSEQ multiplex PCR. The sample holds under 95,000 clones, approximately 86% seen once. This clone has a single count. This sequence joins TRBV18 and TRBJ1-2; weak D call: TRBD1 (6 bases). The sequenced sample consisted of peripheral blood. The TCR comes from a woman aged 80 or over with acute or convalescent COVID-19. Written as DNA, the CDR3 is TGTGCCAGCTCACCCCTGGACAGCTATGGCTACACCTTC. It yields the protein CASSPLDSYGYTF.